A single T cell receptor (beta chain) is shown here with its context. This sample was taken from a study of identical twins. One entry per CDR3 protein, called by TCRdb with MiXCR from the 5' RACE reads. The table includes roughly 540,000 distinct CDR3 sequences, approximately 22% detected once. CDR3 length: 16 residues. The V gene's germline CDR1 is SGHTA and CDR2 FQGTGA. V lost 5 bases and J lost 2; bases outside the gene matches: 3. Separately, the same data were catalogued under a study of T cells expressing NK-cell markers.

This rearrangement joins TRBV7-3 to TRBJ2-1; 13 bases map to TRBD2. This sequence was found in a woman between 18 and 29 years old in good health. Material for sequencing was CD4+ T cells sorted from blood. The CDR3, as DNA: TGTGCCAGCAGCGTACTAGCGGGGGGGACCTACAATGAGCAGTTCTTC. Translating it yields CASSVLAGGTYNEQFF.